Listed below are T cell receptor beta chains from one sample, sequenced in a study of T cells in Graves' hyperthyroidism and ophthalmopathy. MiXCR was run by TCRdb on the multiplex PCR reads, yielding one entry per CDR3 protein. The table records approximately 410,000 distinct CDR3 sequences, about an eighth of them present only once. Input material: blood. The source is a woman aged 18-29 years with Graves' hyperthyroidism. The CDR3 runs from the conserved cysteine through the conserved F or W. Fields, in order: V gene, clone size, J gene, D gene, CDR3 protein, CDR3 DNA. A D gene is named only where the DNA matches it firmly. Clone size is not always given. Where it is, it says once, few, many or a class for expanded clones.

v_call: TRBV20-1; clone_size: -; j_call: TRBJ2-2; d_call: TRBD2; cdr3_aa: CSARDRTLGGSGELFF; cdr3_nt: TGCAGTGCTAGAGATAGGACCCTCGGGGGGAGCGGGGAGCTGTTTTTT
v_call: TRBV27; clone_size: many; j_call: TRBJ2-7; d_call: -; cdr3_aa: CASSWRGSYEQYF; cdr3_nt: TGTGCCAGCAGTTGGCGGGGCTCCTACGAGCAGTACTTC
v_call: TRBV4-3; clone_size: few; j_call: TRBJ2-6; d_call: TRBD2; cdr3_aa: CASSQVSGLAGSGANVLTF; cdr3_nt: TGCGCCAGCAGCCAAGTAAGCGGACTAGCGGGCTCTGGGGCCAACGTCCTGACTTTC
v_call: TRBV6-1; clone_size: -; j_call: TRBJ2-1; d_call: -; cdr3_aa: CASNKPGGNEQFF; cdr3_nt: TGTGCCAGCAACAAACCCGGGGGCAATGAGCAGTTCTTC
v_call: TRBV7-3; clone_size: -; j_call: TRBJ2-7; d_call: TRBD2; cdr3_aa: CASSQYPPSGKSYEQYF; cdr3_nt: TGCGCCAGCAGCCAATATCCCCCTAGCGGGAAATCCTACGAGCAGTACTTC
v_call: TRBV24-1; clone_size: -; j_call: TRBJ2-7; d_call: -; cdr3_aa: CATRQRTLGDYEQYF; cdr3_nt: TGTGCCACACGACAAAGGACGTTAGGGGACTACGAGCAGTACTTC
v_call: TRBV29-1; clone_size: few; j_call: TRBJ1-4; d_call: -; cdr3_aa: CSVGGDLNEKLFF; cdr3_nt: TGCAGCGTTGGCGGGGACCTTAATGAAAAACTGTTTTTT
v_call: TRBV6-1; clone_size: few; j_call: TRBJ2-1; d_call: TRBD2; cdr3_aa: CASSAYSGSVYNEQFF; cdr3_nt: TGTGCCAGCAGTGCTTATAGCGGGAGTGTCTACAATGAGCAGTTCTTC
v_call: TRBV20-1; clone_size: few; j_call: TRBJ2-1; d_call: TRBD2; cdr3_aa: CSGQGGREGLNEQFF; cdr3_nt: TGCAGTGGACAAGGGGGACGGGAGGGTCTCAATGAGCAGTTCTTC
v_call: TRBV2; clone_size: many; j_call: TRBJ1-2; d_call: TRBD1; cdr3_aa: CASSESRDSGGYTF; cdr3_nt: TGTGCCAGCAGTGAATCTCGGGACAGTGGTGGCTACACCTTC
v_call: TRBV20-1; clone_size: many; j_call: TRBJ2-3; d_call: TRBD2; cdr3_aa: CSARGHLAGAPDTQYF; cdr3_nt: TGCAGTGCTAGAGGACACCTAGCGGGAGCCCCAGATACGCAGTATTTT
v_call: TRBV15; clone_size: -; j_call: TRBJ1-3; d_call: -; cdr3_aa: CATSGSQHFSGNTIYF; cdr3_nt: TGTGCCACCAGCGGTAGCCAGCACTTCTCTGGAAACACCATATATTTT
v_call: TRBV28; clone_size: many; j_call: TRBJ1-2; d_call: TRBD1; cdr3_aa: CASSSTPYRGRGYTF; cdr3_nt: TGTGCCAGCAGTTCGACGCCGTACAGGGGTAGAGGCTACACCTTC